This is a list of T cell receptor beta chains from one sample in a study of T cell repertoires in cytomegalovirus infection. Antigens for these TCRs are unknown. TCRdb re-called the reads with MiXCR, one entry per CDR3 protein. The sample holds around 89,000 distinct CDR3 sequences, approximately 30% seen once. This sample comprised CD8+ T cells from cultured PBMCs, obtained from culture after CMV antigen stimulation. These receptor sequences come from a human donor in good health (CMV status not recorded). Some clones in this sample may be carry-over from other donors' samples. The CDR3 runs from the conserved cysteine through the conserved F or W. The D gene is left open where the match is weak. Only part of the rows carry a size: once, few, many, or a class if the clone is expanded.

D	V	size	J	CDR3	DNA
NA	TRBV27	NA	TRBJ1-4	CASSFNRPNEKLFF	TGTGCCAGCAGTTTTAACAGACCTAATGAAAAACTGTTTTTT
TRBD1	TRBV12-3/TRBV12-4	NA	TRBJ2-5	CASSYETGKSRQTQYF	TGTGCCAGCAGTTACGAGACAGGGAAATCCCGGCAGACCCAGTACTTC
NA	TRBV28	NA	TRBJ1-4	CASTPIGQSTPTNEKLFF	TGTGCCAGCACCCCTATTGGGCAATCTACTCCAACTAATGAAAAACTGTTTTTT
TRBD2	TRBV6-2/TRBV6-3	medium-sized	TRBJ2-3	CATRDYAATTDTQYF	TGTGCCACCAGGGACTACGCGGCTACAACAGATACGCAGTATTTT
TRBD1	TRBV19	NA	TRBJ1-4	CASSIEGQKNEKLFF	TGTGCCAGTAGTATAGAGGGACAGAAGAATGAAAAACTGTTTTTT
NA	TRBV7-2	few	TRBJ2-6	CASSLDRPSSGANVLTF	TGTGCCAGCAGCTTAGATAGACCTTCCTCTGGGGCCAACGTCCTGACTTTC
NA	TRBV7-9	NA	TRBJ2-3	CASSLGWQEVKVDTQYF	TGTGCCAGCAGCTTAGGTTGGCAGGAGGTAAAAGTAGATACGCAGTATTTT
TRBD1	TRBV5-6	few	TRBJ2-5	CASSWGQGQETQYF	TGTGCCAGCAGCTGGGGACAGGGACAAGAGACCCAGTACTTC
NA	TRBV27	NA	TRBJ1-4	CASSLLSQRDEKLFF	TGTGCCAGCAGTCTCTTGAGCCAGCGAGATGAAAAACTGTTTTTT
TRBD1	TRBV19	NA	TRBJ2-1	CASSPTGDSYNEQFF	TGTGCCAGTAGTCCCACAGGGGATTCCTACAATGAGCAGTTCTTC
NA	TRBV2	NA	TRBJ2-7	CASSEMPGAVYEQYF	TGTGCCAGCAGTGAAATGCCCGGGGCGGTCTACGAGCAGTACTTC